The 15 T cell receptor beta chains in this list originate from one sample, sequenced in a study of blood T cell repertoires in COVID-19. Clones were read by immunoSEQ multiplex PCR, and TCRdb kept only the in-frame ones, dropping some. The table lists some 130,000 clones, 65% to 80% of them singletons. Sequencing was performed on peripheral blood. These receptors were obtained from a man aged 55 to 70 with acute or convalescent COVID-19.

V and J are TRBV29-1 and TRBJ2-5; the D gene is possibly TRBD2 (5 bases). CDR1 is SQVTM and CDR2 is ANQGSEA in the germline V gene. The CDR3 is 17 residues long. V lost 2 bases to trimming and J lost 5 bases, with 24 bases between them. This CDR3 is CSVERWVEMAGEETQYF. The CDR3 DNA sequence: TGCAGCGTTGAAAGGTGGGTGGAGATGGCCGGGGAGGAGACCCAGTACTTC.

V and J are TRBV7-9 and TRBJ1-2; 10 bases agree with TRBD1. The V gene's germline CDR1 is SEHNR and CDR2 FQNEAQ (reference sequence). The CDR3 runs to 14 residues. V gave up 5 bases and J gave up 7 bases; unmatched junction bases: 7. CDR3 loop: CASSRQGAVGGYTF. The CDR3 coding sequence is TGTGCCAGCAGCAGACAGGGGGCAGTAGGTGGCTACACCTTC.

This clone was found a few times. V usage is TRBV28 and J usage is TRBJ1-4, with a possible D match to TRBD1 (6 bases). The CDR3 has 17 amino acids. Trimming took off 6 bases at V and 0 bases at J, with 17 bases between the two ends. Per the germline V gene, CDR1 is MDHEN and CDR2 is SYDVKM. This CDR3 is CASSLRQARATNEKLFF. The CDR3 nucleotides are TGTGCCAGCAGCCTCCGACAGGCCCGAGCAACTAATGAAAAACTGTTTTTT. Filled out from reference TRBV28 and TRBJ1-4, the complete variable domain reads DVKVTQSSRYLVKRTGEKVFLECVQDMDHENMFWYRQDPGLGLRLIYFSYDVKMKEKGDIPEGYSVSREKKERFSLILESASTNQTSMYLCASSLRQARATNEKLFFGSGTQLSVL.

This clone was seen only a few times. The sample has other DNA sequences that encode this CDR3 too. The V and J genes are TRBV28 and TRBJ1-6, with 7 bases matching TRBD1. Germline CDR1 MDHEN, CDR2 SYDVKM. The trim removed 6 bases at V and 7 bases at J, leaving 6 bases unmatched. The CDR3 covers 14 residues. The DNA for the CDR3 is TGTGCCAGCAGCTCCGGACAGGAAAATTCACCCCTCCACTTT. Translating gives CASSSGQENSPLHF.

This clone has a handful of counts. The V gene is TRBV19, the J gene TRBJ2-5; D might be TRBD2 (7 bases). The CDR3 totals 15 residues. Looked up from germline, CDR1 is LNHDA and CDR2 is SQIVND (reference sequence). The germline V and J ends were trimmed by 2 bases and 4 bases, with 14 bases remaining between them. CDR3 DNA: TGTGCCAGTAGTATATCGAGGGGGGGACTAGAGACCCAGTACTTC. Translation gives CASSISRGGLETQYF.

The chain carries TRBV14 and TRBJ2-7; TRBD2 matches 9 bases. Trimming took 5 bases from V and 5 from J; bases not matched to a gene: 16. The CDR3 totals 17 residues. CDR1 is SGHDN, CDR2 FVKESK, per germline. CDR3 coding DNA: TGTGCCAGCAGCTCATCAGGACTAGCGACGTTCCTAGACGAGCAGTACTTC. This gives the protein CASSSSGLATFLDEQYF.

DNA of the CDR3: TGCGCCAGCAGCTTGTCTCCTAGCTCCTACAATGAGCAGTTCTTC. Translation gives CASSLSPSSYNEQFF. The chain recombines TRBV5-1 with TRBJ2-1; D unclear. Trimming pared 1 base from V and 0 bases from J, leaving 8 bases between. The germline V gene has CDR1 SGHRS and CDR2 YFSETQ. The CDR3 is 15 amino acids.

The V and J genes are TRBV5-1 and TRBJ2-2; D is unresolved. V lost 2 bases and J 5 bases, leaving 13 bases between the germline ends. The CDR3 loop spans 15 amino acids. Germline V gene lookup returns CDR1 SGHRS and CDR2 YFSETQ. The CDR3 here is CASSLGPRGTGELFF. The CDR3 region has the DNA TGCGCCAGCAGCTTAGGTCCCCGAGGAACCGGGGAGCTGTTTTTT.

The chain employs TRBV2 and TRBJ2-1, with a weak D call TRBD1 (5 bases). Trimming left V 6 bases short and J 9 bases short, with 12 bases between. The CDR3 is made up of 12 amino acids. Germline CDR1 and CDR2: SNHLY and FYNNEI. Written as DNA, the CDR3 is TGTGCCAGCAGCCTCGACAGATTTGAGCAGTTCTTC. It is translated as CASSLDRFEQFF.

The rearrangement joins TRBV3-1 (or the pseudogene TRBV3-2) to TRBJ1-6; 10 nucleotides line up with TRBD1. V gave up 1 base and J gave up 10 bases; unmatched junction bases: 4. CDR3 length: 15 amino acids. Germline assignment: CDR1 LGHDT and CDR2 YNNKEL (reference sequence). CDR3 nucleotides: TGTGCCAGCAGCCAAGGACAGGGGGCTAGCTCACCCCTCCACTTT. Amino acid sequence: CASSQGQGASSPLHF.

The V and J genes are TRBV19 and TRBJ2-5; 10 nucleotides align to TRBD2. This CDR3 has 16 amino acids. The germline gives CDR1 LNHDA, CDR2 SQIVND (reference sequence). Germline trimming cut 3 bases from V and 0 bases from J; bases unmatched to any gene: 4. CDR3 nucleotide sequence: TGTGCCAGTAGTATGCGAGCGGGAGGGAACCAAGAGACCCAGTACTTC. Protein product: CASSMRAGGNQETQYF.

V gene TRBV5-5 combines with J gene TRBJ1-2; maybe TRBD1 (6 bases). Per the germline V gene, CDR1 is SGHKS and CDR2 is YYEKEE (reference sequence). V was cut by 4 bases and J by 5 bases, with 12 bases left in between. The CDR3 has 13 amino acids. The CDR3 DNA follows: TGTGCCAGCAGCCCTCAGGGGCGATATGGCTACACCTTC. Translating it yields CASSPQGRYGYTF.

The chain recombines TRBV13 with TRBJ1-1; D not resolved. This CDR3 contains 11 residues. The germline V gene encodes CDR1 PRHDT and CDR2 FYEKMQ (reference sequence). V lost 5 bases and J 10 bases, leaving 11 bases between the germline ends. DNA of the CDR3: TGTGCCAGCAGCCGAAGAGATGCAGCTTTCTTT. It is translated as CASSRRDAAFF.

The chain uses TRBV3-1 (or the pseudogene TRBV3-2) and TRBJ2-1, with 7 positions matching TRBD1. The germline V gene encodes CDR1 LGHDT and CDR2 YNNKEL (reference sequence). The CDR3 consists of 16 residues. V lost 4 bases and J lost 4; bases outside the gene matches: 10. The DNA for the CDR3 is TGTGCCAGCAGCCCAGACAGGGTGCTAGAATACAATGAGCAGTTCTTC. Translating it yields CASSPDRVLEYNEQFF.

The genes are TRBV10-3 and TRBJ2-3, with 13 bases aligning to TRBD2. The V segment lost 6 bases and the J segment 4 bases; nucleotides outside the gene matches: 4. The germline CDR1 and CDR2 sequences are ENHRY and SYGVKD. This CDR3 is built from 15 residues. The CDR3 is CAIRGGLAGSDTQYF. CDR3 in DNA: TGTGCCATCAGGGGGGGACTAGCGGGATCAGATACGCAGTATTTT.